The next 22 T cell receptor beta chains were all read from a single sample in a study of cytomegalovirus exposure and HLA in healthy donors. A multiplex PCR was run with 60 Vbeta primers and 13 Jbeta primers. The protocol was immunoSEQ multiplex PCR, while the TCRdb copy is restricted to in-frame clones and leaves out a portion. The top ten clones hold roughly 6% of a sample with around 150,000 clones, about four fifths of them seen once. Sequences were obtained from PBMCs. The receptor set was obtained from a man aged 45-65 years in good health and CMV-seropositive.

The chain employs TRBV7-2 and TRBJ2-1; D is unclear. The V gene's germline CDR1 is SGHTA and CDR2 FQGNSA. V lost 5 bases and J 4 bases, leaving 3 bases between the germline ends. This CDR3 spans 11 amino acids. CDR3 sequence (DNA): TGTGCCAGCAGCCCTTACAATGAGCAGTTCTTC. Its translation: CASSPYNEQFF.

The chain uses TRBV6-1 and TRBJ1-2; D uncertain. Germline CDR1 MNHNS, CDR2 SASEGT. Trimming took 0 bases from V and 7 from J, leaving 12 bases between them. The CDR3 totals 14 residues. CDR3 sequence (DNA): TGTGCCAGCAGTGAAGCTAGGAGTGAGGGTGGCTACACCTTC. The encoded protein is CASSEARSEGGYTF.

This clone was seen only once. The chain joins TRBV27 to TRBJ2-3, with a weak D call TRBD2 (5 bases). V was shortened by 5 bases and J by 0 bases, with 12 bases between the two germline ends. This CDR3 has 15 amino acids. CDR1 MNHEY and CDR2 SMNVEV come from the germline V gene (reference sequence). The CDR3 sequence: CASSPNGLSTDTQYF. The CDR3, as DNA: TGTGCCAGCAGTCCCAACGGACTGAGCACAGATACGCAGTATTTT.

The chain links TRBV9 to TRBJ2-3; 9 bases match TRBD2. Germline CDR1 SGDLS, CDR2 YYNGEE. This CDR3 contains 14 residues. Trimming at V came to 2 bases and at J to 4 bases, leaving 2 bases not matched to a gene. The CDR3 here is CASSVSGRSDTQYF. CDR3 DNA sequence: TGTGCCAGCAGCGTTAGCGGGAGATCAGATACGCAGTATTTT.

Of note for this clone: At one of its ends the junction is not consistent with the germline gene, which may arise from a read error. The gene calls are TRBV6-1 and TRBJ2-7; 10 bases align to TRBD1. From germline, CDR1 is MNHNS and CDR2 SASEGT. This CDR3 spans 11 amino acids. CDR3 sequence reads: CASRAGTGDNF. The CDR3 DNA follows: TGTGCCAGCAGAGCCGGGACAGGGGATAACTTC.

This clone was detected only a few times. This chain uses TRBV27 with TRBJ2-1, with a possible D match to TRBD2 (5 bases). In germline, CDR1 is MNHEY, CDR2 SMNVEV (reference sequence). The V end was cut by 5 bases, the J end by 0 bases, with 14 bases between. The CDR3 is 16 residues long. The CDR3 region has the DNA TGTGCCAGCAGTCATGGCTCTCGGGGCTCCTACAATGAGCAGTTCTTC. Translation gives CASSHGSRGSYNEQFF.

This clone was detected only once. This rearrangement joins TRBV5-6 to TRBJ2-7, with 9 positions matching TRBD1. The junction had 9 bases not matched to a gene; V was cut back by 3 bases and J by 5 bases. This CDR3 region has 15 residues. Germline loops: CDR1 SGHDT, CDR2 YYEEEE. The CDR3 spells CASSWGDRVGNEQYF. The CDR3 bases are TGTGCCAGCAGCTGGGGGGACAGGGTTGGGAACGAGCAGTACTTC.

The chain has TRBV30 and TRBJ1-2; 8 bases map to TRBD1. The CDR3 sequence is 14 residues long. Germline values: CDR1 GTSNPN, CDR2 SVGIG (reference sequence). V shed 2 bases and J 5 bases; nucleotides not matched to a gene: 7. This chain's CDR3 is CAWSTDRGKYGYTF. CDR3 DNA: TGTGCCTGGAGTACCGACAGGGGAAAATATGGCTACACCTTC.

The rearrangement joins TRBV30 to TRBJ2-7; 8 bases agree with TRBD1. V was pared by 3 bases and J by 4 bases, with 5 bases of the junction left unmatched. The CDR3 totals 13 residues. In germline, CDR1 is GTSNPN, CDR2 SVGIG (reference sequence). The CDR3 is CAWRHRGLYEQYF. CDR3 coding DNA: TGTGCCTGGAGGCACAGGGGGTTGTACGAGCAGTACTTC.

This sequence joins TRBV23-1 and TRBJ1-5, with D perhaps matching TRBD1 (6 bases). TRBV23-1 is classed as an ORF, of uncertain function. V lost 4 bases and J lost 5, with 9 bases in between. The CDR3 extends over 13 amino acids. CDR3 residues: CASSLTGDQPQHF. CDR3 coding DNA: TGCGCCAGCAGTCTGACAGGTGATCAGCCCCAGCATTTT.

V usage is TRBV19 and J usage is TRBJ2-7; the match to TRBD1 covers 7 bases. The germline V gene has CDR1 LNHDA and CDR2 SQIVND (reference sequence). CDR3 length equals 13 residues. V was clipped by 9 bases and J by 6 bases; unmatched bases: 11. The CDR3 here is CARRGQRSLEQYF. In nucleotides, the CDR3 is TGTGCCAGAAGGGGACAGAGAAGCCTCGAGCAGTACTTC.

CDR3 loop: CASSLRIQGPNEKLFF. The CDR3 nucleotides are TGCGCCAGCAGCCTACGAATACAGGGGCCTAATGAAAAACTGTTTTTT. This rearrangement joins TRBV4-1 to TRBJ1-4, with 7 bases aligning to TRBD1. The CDR3 spans 16 residues. V dropped 4 bases and J dropped 3; count of bases not matched to a gene: 8. Germline lookup yields CDR1 MGHRA and CDR2 YSYEKL.

This rearrangement joins TRBV5-1 to TRBJ2-5; D is perhaps TRBD1 (6 bases). Germline CDR1 and CDR2: SGHRS and YFSETQ. V gave up 6 bases and J gave up 4 bases, with 13 bases separating them. This CDR3 comprises 13 residues. The CDR3 spells CASTGLRGETQYF. CDR3 in DNA: TGCGCCAGCACTGGGCTCAGGGGAGAGACCCAGTACTTC.

This sequence joins TRBV18 and TRBJ1-5, with D perhaps matching TRBD1 (5 bases). V gave up 3 bases and J gave up 10 bases, with 13 bases separating them. The germline gives CDR1 KGHSH, CDR2 LQKENI. CDR3 length: 13 residues. CDR3 sequence (DNA): TGTGCCAGCTCACCCCCATCCGGACAACCCCAGCATTTT. Encoded protein: CASSPPSGQPQHF.

The chain carries TRBV11-2 and TRBJ2-7, with D perhaps TRBD1 (5 bases). Germline values: CDR1 SGHAT, CDR2 FQNNGV. V was cut by 5 bases and J by 4 bases, with 18 bases left in between. CDR3 length: 15 residues. In DNA, the CDR3 is TGTGCCAGCAGCGATAAACGACAGATCTCTTACGAGCAGTACTTC. Translation gives CASSDKRQISYEQYF.

The rearrangement joins TRBV15 to TRBJ2-3; D call uncertain. V was trimmed by 0 bases and J by 4 bases, leaving 11 bases between them. CDR1 is LNHNV, CDR2 YYDKDF, per germline (reference sequence). CDR3 length: 15 residues. The CDR3 protein is CATSRDHNKPDTQYF. Here the CDR3 DNA reads TGTGCCACCAGCAGAGATCATAACAAACCAGATACGCAGTATTTT.

The CDR3 loop reads CAISDGTGSYQPQHF. The DNA for the CDR3 is TGTGCCATCAGTGATGGGACAGGGAGCTATCAGCCCCAGCATTTT. The rearrangement joins TRBV10-3 to TRBJ1-5; TRBD1 aligns across 9 bases. The length of the CDR3 is 15 residues. Per germline, CDR1 ENHRY and CDR2 SYGVKD. Trimming took 3 bases from V and 5 from J; bases not matched to a gene: 5.

The chain is built from TRBV21-1 and TRBJ2-7; TRBD2, the table's D call, was not compared with the DNA. TRBV21-1 is a pseudogene segment. The CDR3 covers 14 residues. CDR3 residues: CASSKAPRHYEQYF. CDR3 bases: TGTGCCAGCAGCAAAGCCCCGAGGCACTACGAGCAGTACTTC.

The chain links TRBV11-1 to TRBJ2-3, with D hard to call. The V end was cut by 5 bases, the J end by 5 bases, with 11 bases between. This CDR3 has 13 amino acids. In germline, CDR1 is SGHAT, CDR2 FQDESV (reference sequence). For the CDR3, the DNA is TGTGCCAGCAGCCCACGACTCGGAGATACGCAGTATTTT. This gives the protein CASSPRLGDTQYF.

This clone was recorded once. The chain has TRBV15 and TRBJ2-5, with TRBD1 matching over 7 bases. This CDR3 comprises 16 residues. CDR1 is LNHNV, CDR2 YYDKDF, per germline (reference sequence). V lost 1 base, J lost 0 bases, and 5 bases stayed unmatched. The CDR3 loop is CATSRAGTAHQETQYF. The CDR3 DNA sequence: TGTGCCACCAGCAGAGCGGGGACAGCTCACCAAGAGACCCAGTACTTC.

The genes are TRBV18 and TRBJ1-5; 8 bases agree with TRBD1. V shed 3 bases, J shed 5 bases, and the junction held 3 bases outside the gene matches. CDR1 KGHSH and CDR2 LQKENI come from the germline V gene. The CDR3 loop spans 14 amino acids. CDR3 DNA sequence: TGTGCCAGCTCACCGGGACAGGAGGATCAGCCCCAGCATTTT. Its translation: CASSPGQEDQPQHF. Complete variable domain (other parts from reference TRBV18 and TRBJ1-5): NAGVMQNPRHLVRRRGQEARLRCSPMKGHSHVYWYRQLPEEGLKFMVYLQKENIIDESGMPKERFSAEFPKEGPSILRIQQVVRGDSAAYFCASSPGQEDQPQHFGDGTRLSIL.

This clone was detected only a few times. The chain carries TRBV25-1 and TRBJ2-4; 7 positions match TRBD1. There are 18 residues in the CDR3. After removal of 2 bases from V and 0 bases from J, the junction contained 10 bases not matched to a gene. Per the germline V gene, CDR1 is MGHDK and CDR2 is SYGVNS. CDR3 sequence (DNA): TGTGCCAGCAGTGAAGGGGACAGTTTTTTTCTAGCCAAAAACATTCAGTACTTC. This codes for CASSEGDSFFLAKNIQYF.